The source of this T cell receptor beta chain is a study of blood T cell repertoires in COVID-19. The overall study: Samples taken during acute and convalescent COVID-19 were collected in the United States, Italy and Spain. Nucleic acid was either cDNA or gDNA, and it came from T cells, B-cell-depleted T cells, or PBMCs.

This clone turned up a few times. CDR3 length: 13 amino acids. Trimming removed 6 bases at V and 1 base at J, with 9 bases between. CDR1 and CDR2 from the germline V gene are MNHEY and SVGAGI. Original data processing: Quantification of nucleated cells was approximated via reference gene primer amplification. This table comes from immunoSEQ multiplex PCR, and its TCRdb copy is limited to in-frame clones, with some not included. That table gives V, J and clone size, and the DNA gave D and trimming. The data show around 68,000 clones, 70% to 90% seen once. The J gene is TRBJ1-1, the V gene TRBV6-5; TRBD1 might be the D (6 bases). The TCR sequence derives from a man aged 35-49 years with COVID-19, enrolled during active disease. Sequenced material: peripheral blood. CDR3 amino acids: CASRTDRNTEAFF. As DNA, the CDR3 is TGTGCCAGCAGAACGGACAGGAACACTGAAGCTTTCTTT.